Below are 24 T cell receptor beta chains sequenced from a single sample in a study of CD8 T cells in Susac syndrome. RNA amounts of roughly 0.45 to 1 ug underwent reverse transcription with random hexamers. TCRdb analysed the immunoSEQ multiplex PCR reads with MiXCR anew, one entry per CDR3 protein. The data show roughly 140,000 distinct CDR3 sequences, roughly 95% seen once. Sequencing was done on a sample of CD8+ T cells from PBMCs. Every receptor here comes from a human donor with multiple sclerosis.

This rearrangement joins TRBV12-3 or TRBV12-4 to TRBJ2-5; D is perhaps TRBD1 (6 bases). V lost 4 bases and J lost 0, with 12 bases in between. There are 15 residues in the CDR3. The CDR3 sequence: CASSSDSEYQETQYF. CDR3 DNA sequence: TGTGCCAGCAGTTCGGACAGCGAGTACCAAGAGACCCAGTACTTC.

This clonotype was counted a single time. The V gene is TRBV4-1, the J gene TRBJ2-5; 13 bases are a match to TRBD2. V was pared by 4 bases and J by 5 bases, with 7 bases of the junction left unmatched. CDR1 and CDR2 (germline): MGHRA, YSYEKL. The CDR3 contains 16 residues. This CDR3 is CASSLRTSGGQETQYF. In nucleotides, the CDR3 is TGCGCCAGCAGCCTGCGGACTAGCGGGGGCCAGGAGACCCAGTACTTC.

V is TRBV12-3 or TRBV12-4 and J is TRBJ2-5; 11 nucleotides align to TRBD2. The CDR3 has 13 residues. V lost 5 bases, J lost 11 bases, and 7 bases stayed unmatched. The chain's CDR3 is CASSATSGGSQYF. Written as DNA, the CDR3 is TGTGCCAGCAGTGCAACTAGCGGGGGTTCGCAGTACTTC.

CDR3 sequence reads: CATSDFRDVEAFF. DNA for the CDR3: TGTGCCACCAGCGATTTCCGGGACGTTGAAGCTTTCTTT. J is TRBJ1-1 and V is TRBV15; tentative D call: TRBD1 (5 bases). Looked up from germline, CDR1 is LNHNV and CDR2 is YYDKDF (reference sequence). The V gene lost 5 bases and the J gene lost 7 bases, with 14 bases spanning the gap. CDR3 length: 13 amino acids.

About this clonotype itself: The junction shows a germline mismatch at one end, possibly a read error. This chain uses TRBV6-5 with TRBJ1-2; D is unclear. This CDR3 comprises 17 residues. CDR1 MNHEY and CDR2 SVGAGI come from the germline V gene. In DNA, the CDR3 is TGTGCCAGCAGCTACTCTCGTTGGGCAGCTGGGCACTATGGCTACACCTTC. Its protein is CASSYSRWAAGHYGYTF.

The chain joins TRBV3-1 to TRBJ2-1; D is perhaps TRBD2 (6 bases). V was shortened by 0 bases and J by 6 bases, with 18 bases between the two germline ends. The length of the CDR3 is 17 residues. Germline CDR1 and CDR2: LGHDT and YNNKEL (reference sequence). CDR3 sequence: CASSQDGLAGTVNEQFF. In DNA, the CDR3 is TGTGCCAGCAGCCAAGATGGGTTGGCGGGGACCGTCAATGAGCAGTTCTTC.

The chain carries TRBV7-3 and TRBJ2-3; 9 bases align to TRBD1. The trim removed 4 bases at V and 1 base at J, leaving 3 bases unmatched. The CDR3 length is 15 residues. The germline CDR1 and CDR2 sequences are SGHTA and FQGTGA. The CDR3 reads CASSYGQGRTDTQYF. The CDR3 coding sequence is TGTGCCAGCAGCTACGGACAGGGGCGCACAGATACGCAGTATTTT. Complete variable domain (other parts from reference TRBV7-3 and TRBJ2-3): GAGVSQTPSNKVTEKGKYVELRCDPISGHTALYWYRQSLGQGPEFLIYFQGTGAADDSGLPNDRFFAVRPEGSVSTLKIQRTERGDSAVYLCASSYGQGRTDTQYFGPGTRLTVL.

J is TRBJ2-5 and V is TRBV3-1; 11 nucleotides agree with TRBD2. This CDR3 is 16 amino acids long. Germline CDR1 LGHDT, CDR2 YNNKEL (reference sequence). V lost 6 bases and J lost 2; bases outside the gene matches: 8. The chain's CDR3 is CASRPVAGGRQETQYF. DNA of the CDR3: TGTGCCAGCAGACCTGTAGCGGGGGGGCGGCAAGAGACCCAGTACTTC.

V is TRBV29-1 and J is TRBJ1-2; possible D gene TRBD1, 6 bases. V was shortened by 7 bases and J by 8 bases, with 17 bases between the two germline ends. CDR1 is SQVTM, CDR2 ANQGSEA, per germline. CDR3 length: 12 amino acids. CDR3 nucleotides: TGCAGCGGTGACACCGGGACACACGGCTACACCTTC. It specifies CSGDTGTHGYTF.

V usage is TRBV7-9 and J usage is TRBJ2-7; D is ambiguous. Germline lookup yields CDR1 SEHNR and CDR2 FQNEAQ (reference sequence). This CDR3 contains 15 residues. Trimming took off 1 base at V and 2 bases at J, with 12 bases between the two ends. CDR3 sequence (DNA): TGTGCCAGCAGCTTAGAGACATCCCGAACCTACGAGCAGTACTTC. Residues: CASSLETSRTYEQYF.

V usage is TRBV29-1 and J usage is TRBJ1-1; TRBD1 matches at 7 bases. In germline, CDR1 is SQVTM, CDR2 ANQGSEA. The CDR3 has 14 residues. Losses at the gene ends were 7 bases for V and 1 base for J; bases not matched to a gene: 9. CDR3 sequence: CSAGTEPSNTEAFF. The CDR3 DNA sequence: TGCAGCGCTGGGACAGAACCCTCGAACACTGAAGCTTTCTTT. The variable domain in full, completed from reference TRBV29-1 and TRBJ1-1, reads SAVISQKPSRDICQRGTSLTIQCQVDSQVTMMFWYRQQPGQSLTLIATANQGSEATYESGFVIDKFPISRPNLTFSTLTVSNMSPEDSSIYLCSAGTEPSNTEAFFGQGTRLTVV.

The chain is built from TRBV5-4 and TRBJ1-6; D is unresolved. Trimming took off 1 base at V and 10 bases at J, with 12 bases between the two ends. Germline lookup yields CDR1 SGHNT and CDR2 YYREEE (reference sequence). The CDR3 contains 14 residues. The CDR3 sequence is CASSLRQDESPLHF. The CDR3 DNA follows: TGTGCCAGCAGCTTGCGGCAGGACGAATCACCCCTCCACTTT.

This chain joins TRBV7-9 and TRBJ2-1; perhaps TRBD1 as D (5 bases). The CDR3 extends over 15 amino acids. The germline gives CDR1 SEHNR, CDR2 FQNEAQ (reference sequence). V lost 6 bases and J lost 4, with 16 bases in between. Here the CDR3 reads CASREVPQGYNEQFF. The CDR3 DNA sequence: TGTGCCAGCAGGGAAGTCCCGCAGGGATACAATGAGCAGTTCTTC.

The chain combines TRBV3-1 with TRBJ2-1; TRBD2 aligns across 10 bases. V gave up 0 bases and J gave up 10 bases; unmatched junction bases: 15. From germline, CDR1 is LGHDT and CDR2 YNNKEL (reference sequence). This CDR3 is 18 amino acids long. The CDR3: CASSQDVKRGGRAREQFF. CDR3 bases: TGTGCCAGCAGCCAAGATGTGAAGCGGGGGGGCCGCGCGCGGGAGCAGTTCTTC.

The chain combines TRBV7-9 with TRBJ2-5, with 7 bases aligning to TRBD2. The CDR3 extends over 14 amino acids. Germline-derived CDR1 and CDR2 are SEHNR and FQNEAQ (reference sequence). V gave up 6 bases and J gave up 6 bases; unmatched junction bases: 10. CDR3 sequence (DNA): TGTGCCAGCAGTCTCGCCGGGGGGTGGAAGACCCAGTACTTC. Translated: CASSLAGGWKTQYF.

Here the CDR3 DNA reads TGCGCCAGCAGTCAATCGGGACAGCCCTATGGCTACACCTTC. It encodes CASSQSGQPYGYTF. The chain couples TRBV23-1 to TRBJ1-2; TRBD1 agrees at 7 bases. TRBV23-1 belongs to the ORF category, with a function that is uncertain. The J segment lost 4 bases and the V segment lost 0 bases, leaving 2 bases of the junction unmatched. This CDR3 spans 14 amino acids.

This rearrangement joins TRBV20-1 to TRBJ1-1; TRBD1 matches 8 bases. V was pared by 1 base and J by 2 bases, with 3 bases of the junction left unmatched. The germline V gene has CDR1 DFQATT and CDR2 SNEGSKA (reference sequence). The CDR3 totals 14 residues. The CDR3 DNA follows: TGCAGTGCTAGAGGGACAGGGTTTAACACTGAAGCTTTCTTT. It is translated as CSARGTGFNTEAFF.

Only one count was recorded for this clonotype. This rearrangement joins TRBV24-1 to TRBJ2-1, with D unclear. In germline, CDR1 is KGHDR, CDR2 SFDVKD. V lost 10 bases and J 8 bases, leaving 17 bases between the germline ends. The CDR3 contains 13 residues. CDR3 nucleotides: TGTGCCACGGCCTCTGATACCCCGTATGAGCAGTTCTTC. Its translation is CATASDTPYEQFF.

The rearrangement joins TRBV12-3 or TRBV12-4 to TRBJ2-5; 16 bases line up with TRBD2. V gave up 3 bases and J gave up 5 bases; unmatched junction bases: 6. This CDR3 is 17 amino acids long. The CDR3 DNA sequence: TGTGCCAGCAGTTTGCCGGGACTAGCGGGGGGGATGGAGACCCAGTACTTC. This translates into CASSLPGLAGGMETQYF.

This chain uses TRBV7-3 with TRBJ2-1; TRBD1 matches 9 bases. Germline V gene sequence: CDR1 SGHTA, CDR2 FQGTGA. Trimming at V came to 5 bases and at J to 4 bases, leaving 9 bases not matched to a gene. This CDR3 has 16 residues. This chain's CDR3 is CASSPGTGYLYNEQFF. The DNA for the CDR3 is TGTGCCAGCAGCCCTGGGACAGGGTATTTGTACAATGAGCAGTTCTTC. The full variable domain, in which reference TRBV7-3 and TRBJ2-1 provide the parts outside the CDR3, is GAGVSQTPSNKVTEKGKYVELRCDPISGHTALYWYRQSLGQGPEFLIYFQGTGAADDSGLPNDRFFAVRPEGSVSTLKIQRTERGDSAVYLCASSPGTGYLYNEQFFGPGTRLTVL.

The rearrangement links TRBV29-1 to TRBJ2-1; 12 bases fit TRBD1. This CDR3 region has 16 residues. Germline V lookup: CDR1 SQVTM, CDR2 ANQGSEA. Unmatched junction bases numbered 10, after V lost 4 bases and J lost 6 bases. The CDR3: CSVGPGQGAGGNEQFF. The CDR3, as DNA: TGCAGCGTTGGTCCGGGACAGGGGGCTGGAGGCAATGAGCAGTTCTTC.

This clonotype was recorded once. The genes are TRBV7-9 and TRBJ2-7, with 8 nucleotides matching TRBD1. Per the germline V gene, CDR1 is SEHNR and CDR2 is FQNEAQ (reference sequence). Germline trimming cut 5 bases from V and 6 bases from J; bases unmatched to any gene: 9. The CDR3 consists of 14 residues. In nucleotides, the CDR3 is TGTGCCAGCAGCCCCAGGACAGGGAATGCCGAGCAGTACTTC. Residues: CASSPRTGNAEQYF.

This clonotype has a single count. The chain recombines TRBV29-1 with TRBJ2-7; tentatively, D is TRBD1 (7 bases). The CDR3 contains 14 residues. The V gene's germline CDR1 is SQVTM and CDR2 ANQGSEA. V gave up 1 base and J gave up 5 bases, with 15 bases separating them. In DNA form, the CDR3 reads TGCAGCGTTGAAGGGGGAGGACAGGTCGACGAGCAGTACTTC. As protein: CSVEGGGQVDEQYF.

The chain carries TRBV11-2 and TRBJ1-2; possible D gene TRBD1, 6 bases. Trimming removed 3 bases from V and 2 bases from J, with 10 bases in between. Per the germline V gene, CDR1 is SGHAT and CDR2 is FQNNGV. CDR3 size: 14 residues. This CDR3 is CASSFTGLNYGYTF. CDR3 coding DNA: TGTGCCAGCAGCTTCACAGGGCTCAACTATGGCTACACCTTC. Drawing the rest from reference TRBV11-2 and TRBJ1-2, the complete variable domain is EAGVAQSPRYKIIEKRQSVAFWCNPISGHATLYWYQQILGQGPKLLIQFQNNGVVDDSQLPKDRFSAERLKGVDSTLKIQPAKLEDSAVYLCASSFTGLNYGYTFGSGTRLTVV.